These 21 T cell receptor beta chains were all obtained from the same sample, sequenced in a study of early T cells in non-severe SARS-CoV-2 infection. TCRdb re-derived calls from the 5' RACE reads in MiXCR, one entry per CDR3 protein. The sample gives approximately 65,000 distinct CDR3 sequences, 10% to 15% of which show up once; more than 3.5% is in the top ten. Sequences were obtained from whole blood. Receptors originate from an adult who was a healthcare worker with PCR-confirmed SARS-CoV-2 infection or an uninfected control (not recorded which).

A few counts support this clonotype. The CDR3 protein is CASSYAGTGAWDTQYF. In DNA, the CDR3 is TGTGCCAGCAGTTACGCAGGGACAGGGGCTTGGGATACGCAGTATTTT. This rearrangement joins TRBV6-5 to TRBJ2-3; 10 nucleotides match TRBD1. Germline V lookup: CDR1 MNHEY, CDR2 SVGAGI. Losses at the gene ends were 2 bases for V and 6 bases for J; bases not matched to a gene: 8. The CDR3 runs to 16 residues.

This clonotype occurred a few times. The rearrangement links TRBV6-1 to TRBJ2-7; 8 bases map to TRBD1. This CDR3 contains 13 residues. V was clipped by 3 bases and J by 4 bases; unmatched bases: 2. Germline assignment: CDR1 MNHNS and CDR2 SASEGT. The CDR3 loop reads CASSERDRYEQYF. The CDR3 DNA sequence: TGTGCCAGCAGTGAGCGGGACAGGTACGAGCAGTACTTC.

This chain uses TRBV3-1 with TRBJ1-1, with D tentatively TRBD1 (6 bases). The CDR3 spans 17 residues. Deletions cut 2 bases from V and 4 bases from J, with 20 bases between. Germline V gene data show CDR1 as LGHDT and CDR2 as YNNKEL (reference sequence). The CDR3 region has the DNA TGTGCCAGCAGCCAACCGCTAGGTGAGGACAGCCTCACTGAAGCTTTCTTT. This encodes CASSQPLGEDSLTEAFF.

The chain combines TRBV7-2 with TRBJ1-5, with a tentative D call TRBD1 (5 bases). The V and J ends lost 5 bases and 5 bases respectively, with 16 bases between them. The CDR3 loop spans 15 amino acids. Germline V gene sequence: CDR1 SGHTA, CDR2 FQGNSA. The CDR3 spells CASSAVAGRHQPQHF. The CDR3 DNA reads TGTGCCAGCAGCGCGGTGGCAGGGAGGCATCAGCCCCAGCATTTT.

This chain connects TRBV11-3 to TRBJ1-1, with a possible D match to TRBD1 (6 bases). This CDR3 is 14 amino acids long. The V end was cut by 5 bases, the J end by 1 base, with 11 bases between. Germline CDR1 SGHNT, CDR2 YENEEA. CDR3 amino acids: CASSQDSSNTEAFF. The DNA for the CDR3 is TGTGCCAGCAGCCAGGACAGTTCGAACACTGAAGCTTTCTTT.

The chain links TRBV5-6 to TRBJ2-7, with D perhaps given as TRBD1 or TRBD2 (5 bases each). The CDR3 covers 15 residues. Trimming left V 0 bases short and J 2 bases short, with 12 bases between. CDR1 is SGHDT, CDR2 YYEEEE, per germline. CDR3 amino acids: CASSLGGDSAYEQYF. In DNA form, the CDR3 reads TGTGCCAGCAGCTTGGGGGGAGACAGTGCCTACGAGCAGTACTTC.

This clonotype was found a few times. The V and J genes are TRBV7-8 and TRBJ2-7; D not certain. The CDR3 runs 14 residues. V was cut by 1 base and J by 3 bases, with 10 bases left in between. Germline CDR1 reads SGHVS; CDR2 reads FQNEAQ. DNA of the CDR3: TGTGCCAGCAGCTTAGGCTTGCGCATCTACGAGCAGTACTTC. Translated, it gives CASSLGLRIYEQYF.

Here the CDR3 reads CASSARDTYSGNTIYF. CDR3 DNA: TGTGCCAGCAGCGCGCGGGACACCTACTCTGGAAACACCATATATTTT. The V gene is TRBV9, the J gene TRBJ1-3; tentatively, D is TRBD1 (6 bases). CDR3 length: 16 residues. Germline V gene lookup returns CDR1 SGDLS and CDR2 YYNGEE. The germline V and J ends were trimmed by 3 bases and 0 bases, with 13 bases remaining between them.

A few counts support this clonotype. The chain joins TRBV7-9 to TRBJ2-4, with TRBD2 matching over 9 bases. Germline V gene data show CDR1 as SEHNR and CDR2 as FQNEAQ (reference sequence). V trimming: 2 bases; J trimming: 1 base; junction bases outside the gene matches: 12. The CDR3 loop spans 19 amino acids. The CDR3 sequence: CASSLLRSGGLFAKNIQYF. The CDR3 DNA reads TGTGCCAGCAGCTTACTCAGGAGCGGGGGGCTTTTTGCCAAAAACATTCAGTACTTC. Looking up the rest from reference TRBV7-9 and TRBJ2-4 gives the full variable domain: DTGVSQNPRHKITKRGQNVTFRCDPISEHNRLYWYRQTLGQGPEFLTYFQNEAQLEKSRLLSDRFSAERPKGSFSTLEIQRTEQGDSAMYLCASSLLRSGGLFAKNIQYFGAGTRLSVL.

The CDR3 here is CASSSYSRGEETQYF. Here the CDR3 DNA reads TGTGCCAGCAGCTCCTATTCTAGAGGGGAAGAGACCCAGTACTTC. This rearrangement joins TRBV7-2 to TRBJ2-5; D is perhaps TRBD1 or TRBD2 (5 bases each). V dropped 4 bases and J dropped 3 bases, with 15 bases sitting between them. Germline V gene data show CDR1 as SGHTA and CDR2 as FQGNSA. The CDR3 has 15 amino acids.

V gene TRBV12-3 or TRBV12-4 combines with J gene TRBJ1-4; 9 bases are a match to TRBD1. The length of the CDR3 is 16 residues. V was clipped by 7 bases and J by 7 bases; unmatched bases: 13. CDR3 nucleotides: TGTGCCAGCACCCTCCGAGCTACAGGGGGCCTTGAAAAACTGTTTTTT. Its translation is CASTLRATGGLEKLFF.

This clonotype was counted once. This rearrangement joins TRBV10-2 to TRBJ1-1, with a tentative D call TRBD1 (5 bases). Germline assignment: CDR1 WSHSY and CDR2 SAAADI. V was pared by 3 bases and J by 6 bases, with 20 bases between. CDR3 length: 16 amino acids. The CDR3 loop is CASSDKTGRGQPEAFF. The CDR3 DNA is TGCGCCAGCAGTGACAAGACGGGACGGGGCCAGCCTGAAGCTTTCTTT.

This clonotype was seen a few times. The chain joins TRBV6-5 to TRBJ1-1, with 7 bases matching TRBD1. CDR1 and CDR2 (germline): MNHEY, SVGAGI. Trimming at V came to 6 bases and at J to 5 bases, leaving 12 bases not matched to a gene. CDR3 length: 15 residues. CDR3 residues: CASRTGNRGWTEAFF. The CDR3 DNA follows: TGTGCCAGCAGGACAGGCAACAGGGGCTGGACTGAAGCTTTCTTT.

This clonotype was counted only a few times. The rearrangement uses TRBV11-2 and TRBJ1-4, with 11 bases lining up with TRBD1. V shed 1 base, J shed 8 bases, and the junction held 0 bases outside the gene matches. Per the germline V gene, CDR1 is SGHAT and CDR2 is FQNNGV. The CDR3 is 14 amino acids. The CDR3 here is CASSLGTGGEKLFF. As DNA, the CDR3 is TGTGCCAGCAGCTTAGGGACAGGGGGCGAAAAACTGTTTTTT.

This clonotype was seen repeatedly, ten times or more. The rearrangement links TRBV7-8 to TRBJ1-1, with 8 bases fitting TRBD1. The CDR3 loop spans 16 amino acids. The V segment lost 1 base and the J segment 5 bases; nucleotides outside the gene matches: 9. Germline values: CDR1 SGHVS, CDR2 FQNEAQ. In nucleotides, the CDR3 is TGTGCCAGCAGCTTAGAGAGGGGAACAGGGGGAACTGAAGCTTTCTTT. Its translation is CASSLERGTGGTEAFF. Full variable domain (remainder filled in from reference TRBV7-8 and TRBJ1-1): GAGVSQSPRYKVAKRGQDVALRCDPISGHVSLFWYQQALGQGPEFLTYFQNEAQLDKSGLPSDRFFAERPEGSVSTLKIQRTQQEDSAVYLCASSLERGTGGTEAFFGQGTRLTVV.

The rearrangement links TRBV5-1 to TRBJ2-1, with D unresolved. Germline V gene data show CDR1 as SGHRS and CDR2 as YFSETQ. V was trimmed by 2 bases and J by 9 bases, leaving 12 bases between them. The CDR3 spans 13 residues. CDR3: CASSFVGLVEQFF. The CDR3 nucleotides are TGCGCCAGCAGCTTTGTAGGCCTAGTTGAGCAGTTCTTC.

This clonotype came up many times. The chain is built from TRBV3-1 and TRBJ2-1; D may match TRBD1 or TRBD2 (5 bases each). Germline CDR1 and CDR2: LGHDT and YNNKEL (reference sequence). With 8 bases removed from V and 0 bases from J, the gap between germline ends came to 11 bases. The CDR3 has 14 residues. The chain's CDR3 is CASEGLSSYNEQFF. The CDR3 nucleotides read TGTGCCAGCGAGGGGTTGAGCTCCTACAATGAGCAGTTCTTC.

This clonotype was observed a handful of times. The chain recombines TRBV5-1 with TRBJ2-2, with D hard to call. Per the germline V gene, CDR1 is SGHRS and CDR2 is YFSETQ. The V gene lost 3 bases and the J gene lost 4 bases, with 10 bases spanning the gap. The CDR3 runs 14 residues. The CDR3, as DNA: TGCGCCAGCAGCTCGGACGGAGCCACCGGGGAGCTGTTTTTT. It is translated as CASSSDGATGELFF.

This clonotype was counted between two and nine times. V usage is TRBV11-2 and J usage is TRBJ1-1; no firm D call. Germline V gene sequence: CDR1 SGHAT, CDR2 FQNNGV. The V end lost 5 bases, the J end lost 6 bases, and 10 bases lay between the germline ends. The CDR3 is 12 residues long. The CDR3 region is CASSPAQAEAFF. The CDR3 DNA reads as TGTGCCAGCAGCCCCGCCCAGGCTGAAGCTTTCTTT.

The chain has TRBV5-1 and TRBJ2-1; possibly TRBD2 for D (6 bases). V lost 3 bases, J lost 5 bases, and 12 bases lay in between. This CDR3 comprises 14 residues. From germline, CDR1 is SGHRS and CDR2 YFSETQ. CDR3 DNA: TGCGCCAGCAGCTCGGGACTCCCAAACAATGAGCAGTTCTTC. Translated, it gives CASSSGLPNNEQFF.

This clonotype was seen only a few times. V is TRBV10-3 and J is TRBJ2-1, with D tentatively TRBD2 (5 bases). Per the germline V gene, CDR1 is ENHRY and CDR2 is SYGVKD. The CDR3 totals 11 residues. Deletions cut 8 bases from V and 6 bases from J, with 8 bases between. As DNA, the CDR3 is TGTGCCATCCAGCGGCCCAATGAGCAGTTCTTC. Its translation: CAIQRPNEQFF.